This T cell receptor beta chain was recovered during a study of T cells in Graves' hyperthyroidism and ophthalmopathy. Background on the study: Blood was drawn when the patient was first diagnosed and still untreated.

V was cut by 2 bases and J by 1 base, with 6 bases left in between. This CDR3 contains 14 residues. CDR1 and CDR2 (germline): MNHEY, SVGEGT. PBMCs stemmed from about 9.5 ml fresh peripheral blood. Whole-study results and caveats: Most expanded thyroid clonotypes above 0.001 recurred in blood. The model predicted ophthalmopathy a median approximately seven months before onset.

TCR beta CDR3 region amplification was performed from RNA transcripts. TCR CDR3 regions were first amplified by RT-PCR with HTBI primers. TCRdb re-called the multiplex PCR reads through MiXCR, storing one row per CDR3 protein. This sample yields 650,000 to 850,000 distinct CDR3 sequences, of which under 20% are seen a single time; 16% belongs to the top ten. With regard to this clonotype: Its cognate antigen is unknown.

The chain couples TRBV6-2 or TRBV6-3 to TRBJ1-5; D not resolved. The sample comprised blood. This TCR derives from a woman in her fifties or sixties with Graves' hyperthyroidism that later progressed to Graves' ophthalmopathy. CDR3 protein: CASSYADSNQPQHF. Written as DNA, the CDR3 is TGTGCCAGCAGTTACGCGGACAGCAATCAGCCCCAGCATTTT.